The rows below give T cell receptor beta chains drawn from one sample of a study of CD8 T cells in ankylosing spondylitis. TCRdb re-analysed the 5' RACE reads in MiXCR, keeping a single row per CDR3 protein. This table holds a few hundred thousand distinct CDR3 sequences, about 18% found once. Sequenced input: blood, either unsorted or a sorted T cell fraction (not recorded which). Receptor source: a male donor with ankylosing spondylitis or in good health (not recorded which). Both conserved end residues are part of each CDR3. The D gene is left open where the match is weak. Part of the rows lack a size; the others show once, few, many or a class for expanded clones.

few TRBJ2-7 TRBV12-3/TRBV12-4 - TGTGCCAGCGGGGGAGCCTCCTACGAGCAGTACTTC CASGGASYEQYF
- TRBJ2-1 TRBV7-9 - TGTGCCAGCAGCCCCATCAAGAGCTCCTACAATGAGCAGTTCTTC CASSPIKSSYNEQFF
few TRBJ2-3 TRBV7-3 - TGTGCCAGCAGCTTAAGCGCCTCTAGCACAGATACGCAGTATTTT CASSLSASSTDTQYF
few TRBJ2-2 TRBV25-1 - TGTGCCAGCAGGGATAACACCGGGGAGCTGTTTTTT CASRDNTGELFF
- TRBJ2-7 TRBV20-1 TRBD2 TGCAGTGCTGGTGGACGGCTGGGGGCACTAGCGGGACAGTCCTACGAGCAGTACTTC CSAGGRLGALAGQSYEQYF
- TRBJ2-5 TRBV25-1 - TGTGCCAGCAGTGAATACAGCCTAGCCAGCAAAGAGACCCAGTACTTC CASSEYSLASKETQYF
few TRBJ2-1 TRBV29-1 TRBD1 TGCAGCGTCCGGACAGGGAGAGGGACGGAGAGTCTCAATGAGCAGTTCTTC CSVRTGRGTESLNEQFF
- TRBJ2-7 TRBV29-1 TRBD2 TGCAGCGTTGAACTTTGGGGGACTAGCGGAACCTACGAGCAGTACTTC CSVELWGTSGTYEQYF
many TRBJ1-1 TRBV4-1 - TGCGCCAGCAGCCAACCCGGACACGAAGCTTTCTTT CASSQPGHEAFF
- TRBJ2-1 TRBV28 TRBD2 TGTGCCAGCATTCGGCGGGAGTCGTACAATGAGCAGTTCTTC CASIRRESYNEQFF
many TRBJ2-3 TRBV27 - TGTGCCAGCAGTTTTTCCAGGGAATCAGATACGCAGTATTTT CASSFSRESDTQYF